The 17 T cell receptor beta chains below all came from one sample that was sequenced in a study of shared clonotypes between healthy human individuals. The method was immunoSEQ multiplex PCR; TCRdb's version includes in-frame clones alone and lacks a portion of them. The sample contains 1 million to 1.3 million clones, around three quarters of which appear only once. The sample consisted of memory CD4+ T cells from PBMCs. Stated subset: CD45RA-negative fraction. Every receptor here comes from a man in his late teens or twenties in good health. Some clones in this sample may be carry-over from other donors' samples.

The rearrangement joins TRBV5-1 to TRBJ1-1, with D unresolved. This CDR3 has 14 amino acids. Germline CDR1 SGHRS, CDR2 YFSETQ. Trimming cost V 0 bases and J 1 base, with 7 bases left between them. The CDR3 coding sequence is TGCGCCAGCAGCTTGGCGGCCACGAACACTGAAGCTTTCTTT. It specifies CASSLAATNTEAFF.

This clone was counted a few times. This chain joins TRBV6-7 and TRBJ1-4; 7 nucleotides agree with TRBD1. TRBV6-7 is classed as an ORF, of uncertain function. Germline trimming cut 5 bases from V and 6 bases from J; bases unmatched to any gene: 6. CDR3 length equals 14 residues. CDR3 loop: CASSNGDRDEKLFF. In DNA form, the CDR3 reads TGTGCCAGCAGTAACGGGGACAGAGATGAAAAACTGTTTTTT.

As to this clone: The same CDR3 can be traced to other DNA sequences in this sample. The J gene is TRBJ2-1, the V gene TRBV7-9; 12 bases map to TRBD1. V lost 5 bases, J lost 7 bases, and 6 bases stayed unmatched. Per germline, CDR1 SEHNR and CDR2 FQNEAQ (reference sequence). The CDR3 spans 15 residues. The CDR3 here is CASSRGQGARNEQFF. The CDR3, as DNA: TGTGCCAGCAGCCGGGGACAGGGGGCGCGTAATGAGCAGTTCTTC.

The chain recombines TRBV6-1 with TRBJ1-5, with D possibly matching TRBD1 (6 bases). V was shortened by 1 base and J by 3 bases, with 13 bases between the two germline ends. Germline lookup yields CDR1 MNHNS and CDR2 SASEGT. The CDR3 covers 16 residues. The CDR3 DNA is TGTGCCAGCAGTGAAGGAGGCGGACAGAACAATCAGCCCCAGCATTTT. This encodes CASSEGGGQNNQPQHF.

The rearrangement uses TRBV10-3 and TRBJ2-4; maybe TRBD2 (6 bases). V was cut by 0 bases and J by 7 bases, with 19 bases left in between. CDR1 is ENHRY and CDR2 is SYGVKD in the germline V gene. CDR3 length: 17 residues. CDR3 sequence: CAISESAFLGSENIQYF. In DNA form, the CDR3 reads TGTGCCATCAGTGAGTCGGCTTTCCTCGGGAGTGAGAACATTCAGTACTTC.

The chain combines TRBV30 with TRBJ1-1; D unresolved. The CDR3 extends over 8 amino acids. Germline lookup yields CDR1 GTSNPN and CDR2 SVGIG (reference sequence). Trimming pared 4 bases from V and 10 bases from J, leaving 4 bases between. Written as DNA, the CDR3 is TGTGCCTGGAAACCAGCTTTCTTT. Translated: CAWKPAFF.

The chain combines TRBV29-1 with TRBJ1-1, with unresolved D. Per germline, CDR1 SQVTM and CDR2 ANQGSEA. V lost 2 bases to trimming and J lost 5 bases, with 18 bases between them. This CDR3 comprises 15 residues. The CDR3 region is CSVEYHARVGTEAFF. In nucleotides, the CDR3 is TGCAGCGTTGAATACCATGCGAGGGTCGGGACTGAAGCTTTCTTT.

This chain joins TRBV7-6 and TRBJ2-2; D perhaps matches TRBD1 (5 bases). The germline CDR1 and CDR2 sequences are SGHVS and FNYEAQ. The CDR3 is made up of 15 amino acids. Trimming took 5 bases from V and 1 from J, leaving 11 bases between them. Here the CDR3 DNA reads TGTGCCAGCAGCATACAGGCGCGGAACACCGGGGAGCTGTTTTTT. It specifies CASSIQARNTGELFF.

The CDR3 protein is CASSDLTSGRSHYEQYF. CDR3 nucleotide sequence: TGTGCCAGCAGCGATTTGACTAGCGGGAGGTCCCACTACGAGCAGTACTTC. The J gene is TRBJ2-7, the V gene TRBV9, with TRBD2 identical over 13 bases. The length of the CDR3 is 17 residues. Trimming at V came to 3 bases and at J to 3 bases, leaving 9 bases not matched to a gene. The germline CDR1 and CDR2 sequences are SGDLS and YYNGEE.

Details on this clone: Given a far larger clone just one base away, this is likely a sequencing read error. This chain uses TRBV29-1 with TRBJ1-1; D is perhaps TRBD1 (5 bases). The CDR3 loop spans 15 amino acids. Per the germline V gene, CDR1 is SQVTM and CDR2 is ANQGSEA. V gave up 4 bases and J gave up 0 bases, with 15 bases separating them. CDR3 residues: CSVGRGWAMNTEAFF. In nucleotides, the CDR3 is TGCAGCGTTGGTCGGGGGTGGGCGATGAACACTGAAGCTTTCTTT.

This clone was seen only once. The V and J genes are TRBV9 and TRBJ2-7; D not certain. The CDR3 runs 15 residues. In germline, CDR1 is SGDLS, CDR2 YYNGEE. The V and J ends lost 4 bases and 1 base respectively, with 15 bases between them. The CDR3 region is CASSPSGIESYEQYF. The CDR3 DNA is TGTGCCAGCAGCCCTTCGGGTATCGAGTCCTACGAGCAGTACTTC. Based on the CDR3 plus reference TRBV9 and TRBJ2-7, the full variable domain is DSGVTQTPKHLITATGQRVTLRCSPRSGDLSVYWYQQSLDQGLQFLIQYYNGEERAKGNILERFSAQQFPDLHSELNLSSLELGDSALYFCASSPSGIESYEQYFGPGTRLTVT.

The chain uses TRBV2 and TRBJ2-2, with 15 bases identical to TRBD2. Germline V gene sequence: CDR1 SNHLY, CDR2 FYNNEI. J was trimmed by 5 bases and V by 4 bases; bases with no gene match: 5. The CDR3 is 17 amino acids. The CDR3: CASSGTSGRAGTGELFF. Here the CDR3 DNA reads TGTGCCAGCAGTGGGACTAGCGGGAGGGCCGGGACCGGGGAGCTGTTTTTT. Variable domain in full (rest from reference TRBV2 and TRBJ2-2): EPEVTQTPSHQVTQMGQEVILRCVPISNHLYFYWYRQILGQKVEFLVSFYNNEISEKSEIFDDQFSVERPDGSNFTLKIRSTKLEDSAMYFCASSGTSGRAGTGELFFGEGSRLTVL.

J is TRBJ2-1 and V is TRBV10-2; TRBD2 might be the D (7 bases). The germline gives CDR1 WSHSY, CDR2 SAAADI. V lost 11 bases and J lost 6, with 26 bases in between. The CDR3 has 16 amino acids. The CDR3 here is CAGGGVGLNSGNEQFF. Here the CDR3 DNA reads TGCGCCGGAGGGGGGGTAGGATTAAATTCAGGCAATGAGCAGTTCTTC.

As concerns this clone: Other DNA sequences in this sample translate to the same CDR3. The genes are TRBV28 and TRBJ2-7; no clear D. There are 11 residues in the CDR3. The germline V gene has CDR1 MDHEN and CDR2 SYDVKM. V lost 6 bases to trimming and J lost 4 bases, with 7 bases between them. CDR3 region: CASSSRYEQYF. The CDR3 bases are TGTGCCAGCAGCTCCAGGTACGAGCAGTACTTC. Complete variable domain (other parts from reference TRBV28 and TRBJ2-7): DVKVTQSSRYLVKRTGEKVFLECVQDMDHENMFWYRQDPGLGLRLIYFSYDVKMKEKGDIPEGYSVSREKKERFSLILESASTNQTSMYLCASSSRYEQYFGPGTRLTVT.

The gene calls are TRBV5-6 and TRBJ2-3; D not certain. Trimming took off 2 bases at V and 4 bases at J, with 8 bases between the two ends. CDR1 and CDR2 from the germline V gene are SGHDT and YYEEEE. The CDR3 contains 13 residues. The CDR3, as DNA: TGTGCCAGCAGCTTTAGAGAGGCAGATACGCAGTATTTT. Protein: CASSFREADTQYF.

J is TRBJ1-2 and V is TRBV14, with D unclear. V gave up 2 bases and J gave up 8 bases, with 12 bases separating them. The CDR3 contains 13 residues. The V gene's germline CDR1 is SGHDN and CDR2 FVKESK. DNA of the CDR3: TGTGCCAGCAGCCAATTTCAGTCGGAGGGCTACACCTTC. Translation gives CASSQFQSEGYTF.

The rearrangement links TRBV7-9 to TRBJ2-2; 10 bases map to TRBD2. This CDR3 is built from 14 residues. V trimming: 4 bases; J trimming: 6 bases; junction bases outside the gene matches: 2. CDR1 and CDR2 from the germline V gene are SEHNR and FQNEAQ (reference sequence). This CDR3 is CASSSGTSAGELFF. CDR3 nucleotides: TGTGCCAGCAGCTCCGGGACTAGCGCCGGGGAGCTGTTTTTT.